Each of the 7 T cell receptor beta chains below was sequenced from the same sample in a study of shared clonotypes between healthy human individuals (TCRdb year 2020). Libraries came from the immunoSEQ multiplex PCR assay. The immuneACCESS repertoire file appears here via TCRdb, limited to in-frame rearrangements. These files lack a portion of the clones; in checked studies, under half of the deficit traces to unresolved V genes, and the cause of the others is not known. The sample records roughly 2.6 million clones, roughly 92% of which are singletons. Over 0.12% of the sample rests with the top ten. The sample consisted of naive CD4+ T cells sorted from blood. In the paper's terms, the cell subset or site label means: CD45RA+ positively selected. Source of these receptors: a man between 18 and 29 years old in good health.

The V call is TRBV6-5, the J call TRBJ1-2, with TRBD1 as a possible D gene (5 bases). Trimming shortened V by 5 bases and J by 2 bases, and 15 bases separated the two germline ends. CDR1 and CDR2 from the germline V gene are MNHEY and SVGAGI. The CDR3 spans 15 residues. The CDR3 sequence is CASSQSWGTNYGYTF. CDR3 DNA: TGTGCCAGCAGTCAGTCCTGGGGGACCAACTATGGCTACACCTTC.

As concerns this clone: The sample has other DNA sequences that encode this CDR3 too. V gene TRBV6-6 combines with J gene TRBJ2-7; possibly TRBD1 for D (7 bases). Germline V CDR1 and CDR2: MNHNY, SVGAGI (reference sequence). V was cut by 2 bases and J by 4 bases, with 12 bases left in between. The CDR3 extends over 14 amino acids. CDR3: CASSYPPGGYEQYF. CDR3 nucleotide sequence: TGTGCCAGCAGTTACCCCCCAGGGGGGTACGAGCAGTACTTC.

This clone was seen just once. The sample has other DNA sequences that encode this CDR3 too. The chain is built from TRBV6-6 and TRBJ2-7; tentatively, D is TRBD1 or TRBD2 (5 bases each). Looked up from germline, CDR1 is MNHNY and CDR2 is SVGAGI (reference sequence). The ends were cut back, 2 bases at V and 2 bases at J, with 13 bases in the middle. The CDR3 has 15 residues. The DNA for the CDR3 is TGTGCCAGCAGTTACGGTCCTTTGGGGGCCTACGAGCAGTACTTC. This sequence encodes CASSYGPLGAYEQYF.

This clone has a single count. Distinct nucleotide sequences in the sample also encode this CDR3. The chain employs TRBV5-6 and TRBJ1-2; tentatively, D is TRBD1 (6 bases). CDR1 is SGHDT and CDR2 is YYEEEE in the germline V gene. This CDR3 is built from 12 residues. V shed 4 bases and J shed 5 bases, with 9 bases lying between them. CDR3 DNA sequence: TGTGCCAGCAGCCCCGGACAGTATGGCTACACCTTC. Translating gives CASSPGQYGYTF. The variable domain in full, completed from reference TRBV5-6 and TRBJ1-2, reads DAGVTQSPTHLIKTRGQQVTLRCSPKSGHDTVSWYQQALGQGPQFIFQYYEEEERQRGNFPDRFSGHQFPNYSSELNVNALLLGDSALYLCASSPGQYGYTFGSGTRLTVV.

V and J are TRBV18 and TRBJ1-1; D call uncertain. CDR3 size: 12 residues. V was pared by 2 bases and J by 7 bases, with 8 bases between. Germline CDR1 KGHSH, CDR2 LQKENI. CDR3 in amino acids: CASSPSSSEAFF. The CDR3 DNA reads TGTGCCAGCTCACCAAGCTCGAGTGAAGCTTTCTTT. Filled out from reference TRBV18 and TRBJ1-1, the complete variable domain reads NAGVMQNPRHLVRRRGQEARLRCSPMKGHSHVYWYRQLPEEGLKFMVYLQKENIIDESGMPKERFSAEFPKEGPSILRIQQVVRGDSAAYFCASSPSSSEAFFGQGTRLTVV.

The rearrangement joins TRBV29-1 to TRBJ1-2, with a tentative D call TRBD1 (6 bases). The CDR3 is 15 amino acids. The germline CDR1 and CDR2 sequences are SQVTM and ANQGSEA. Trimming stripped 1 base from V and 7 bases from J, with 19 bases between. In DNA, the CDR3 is TGCAGCGTTGAAGGAGGGCAGGGGCTGGCCTTTGGCTACACCTTC. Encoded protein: CSVEGGQGLAFGYTF.

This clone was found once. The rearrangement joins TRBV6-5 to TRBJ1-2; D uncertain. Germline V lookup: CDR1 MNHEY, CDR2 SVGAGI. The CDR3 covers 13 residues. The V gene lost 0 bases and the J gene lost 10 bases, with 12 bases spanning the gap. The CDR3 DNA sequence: TGTGCCAGCAGTTACTCAATGAAACGCGACTACACCTTC. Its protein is CASSYSMKRDYTF.